The clone carrying this TCR beta chain was observed a single time. TCRdb keeps only in-frame clones here, not all; method: immunoSEQ multiplex PCR. The sample holds about 200,000 clones, roughly 87% seen once. The data belong to a study of blood T cell repertoires in COVID-19. Germline values: CDR1 SGHTA, CDR2 FQGTGA. J gave up 10 bases and V 3 bases, and 10 bases lay outside the gene matches. The length of the CDR3 is 15 residues. Sequencing was performed on PBMCs or T cells enriched from blood (not recorded which). The rearrangement uses TRBV7-3 and TRBJ2-1; 9 positions match TRBD2. The receptor was derived from a woman younger than 45 who had recovered from COVID-19. CDR3 coding DNA: TGTGCCAGCAGCTTTCCGGCTAGCGGGGTAGCCGAGCAGTTCTTC. This codes for CASSFPASGVAEQFF. The full variable domain, in which reference TRBV7-3 and TRBJ2-1 provide the parts outside the CDR3, is GAGVSQTPSNKVTEKGKYVELRCDPISGHTALYWYRQSLGQGPEFLIYFQGTGAADDSGLPNDRFFAVRPEGSVSTLKIQRTERGDSAVYLCASSFPASGVAEQFFGPGTRLTVL.